A single sample gave rise to the 22 T cell receptor beta chains below, sequenced in a study of Graves' ophthalmopathy and Graves' hyperthyroidism. Amplification from RNA transcripts yielded the TCR beta CDR3 regions. An initial RT-PCR round employing HTBI primers preceded a second-round multiplex PCR. Via MiXCR, TCRdb re-called the multiplex PCR reads, giving one row per CDR3 protein. The table records 170,000 or so distinct CDR3 sequences, less than 45% of them present only once. The sequenced sample was peripheral blood. The receptors stem from a woman in her forties with Graves' ophthalmopathy.

In its sample, this clonotype was seen many times. The CDR3 coding sequence is TGTGCCAGCAGTAAGGACAGGAACACCGGGGAGCTGTTTTTT. Residues: CASSKDRNTGELFF. The chain carries TRBV12-3 or TRBV12-4 and TRBJ2-2, with D possibly matching TRBD1 (6 bases). V lost 5 bases and J 1 base, leaving 8 bases between the germline ends. The CDR3 length is 14 residues.

The J gene is TRBJ2-4, the V gene TRBV29-1; a possible D gene is TRBD2 (7 bases). This CDR3 contains 18 residues. From germline, CDR1 is SQVTM and CDR2 ANQGSEA. Trimming removed 7 bases from V and 1 base from J, with 26 bases in between. CDR3 DNA sequence: TGCAGCGCCAACCACCGGGGGCGCGGGGGCATCGCCAAAAACATTCAGTACTTC. Protein product: CSANHRGRGGIAKNIQYF.

This clonotype was observed at least ten times. V gene TRBV28 combines with J gene TRBJ1-1; TRBD1 is a possible D gene (5 bases). The CDR3 length is 14 residues. Germline values: CDR1 MDHEN, CDR2 SYDVKM. Trimming cost V 6 bases and J 2 bases, with 13 bases left between them. The CDR3 nucleotides are TGTGCCAGCAGCCCCAGGGTCCGTAACACTGAAGCTTTCTTT. Protein product: CASSPRVRNTEAFF.

V gene TRBV6-5 combines with J gene TRBJ2-7; TRBD1 matches 8 bases. V lost 0 bases and J lost 4; bases outside the gene matches: 5. The CDR3 consists of 15 residues. Germline V gene data show CDR1 as MNHEY and CDR2 as SVGAGI. The CDR3 sequence: CASSYSRTGRYEQYF. The CDR3 DNA is TGTGCCAGCAGTTACTCCCGGACAGGGAGGTACGAGCAGTACTTC.

V gene TRBV5-1 combines with J gene TRBJ2-7, with D possibly being TRBD1 (7 bases). V lost 4 bases, J lost 7 bases, and 15 bases lay in between. From germline, CDR1 is SGHRS and CDR2 YFSETQ. CDR3 length equals 13 residues. The CDR3 nucleotides read TGCGCCAGCAGCCCGGAGGGGGCGGGTGAGCAGTACTTC. Encoded protein: CASSPEGAGEQYF.

This clonotype was observed many times. The rearrangement uses TRBV19 and TRBJ1-2; 9 nucleotides align to TRBD1. The junction had 5 bases not matched to a gene; V was cut back by 9 bases and J by 6 bases. CDR3 length: 12 residues. Germline CDR1 is LNHDA and CDR2 is SQIVND (reference sequence). The CDR3 region is CASLTGGDGYTF. As DNA, the CDR3 is TGTGCCAGCCTGACAGGGGGAGATGGCTACACCTTC.

The chain links TRBV28 to TRBJ1-3, with 10 bases that match TRBD1. The CDR3 has 15 residues. V trimming: 8 bases; J trimming: 3 bases; junction bases outside the gene matches: 7. The germline V gene has CDR1 MDHEN and CDR2 SYDVKM. The CDR3 protein is CASGPGQGLGNTIYF. In DNA form, the CDR3 reads TGTGCCAGCGGGCCGGGACAGGGGCTTGGAAACACCATATATTTT.

This clonotype occurred many times. The chain recombines TRBV29-1 with TRBJ1-1; D is perhaps TRBD1 (5 bases). The V end was cut by 5 bases, the J end by 3 bases, with 10 bases between. The CDR3 length is 12 residues. Per the germline V gene, CDR1 is SQVTM and CDR2 is ANQGSEA. The chain's CDR3 is CSVPSGHTEAFF. In DNA, the CDR3 is TGCAGCGTTCCCTCAGGGCACACTGAAGCTTTCTTT.

The rearrangement joins TRBV12-3 or TRBV12-4 to TRBJ2-2; no firm D call. The CDR3 sequence is 17 residues long. Between the trimmed V and J ends, which lost 6 bases and 4 bases, there was a span of 21 bases. DNA for the CDR3: TGTGCCAGCAGCGAAACCGGGCGACGAAGATTCACCGGGGAGCTGTTTTTT. Its translation: CASSETGRRRFTGELFF.

This clonotype has at least ten counts. The rearrangement links TRBV30 to TRBJ1-1; TRBD1 matches 7 bases. Germline V gene lookup returns CDR1 GTSNPN and CDR2 SVGIG (reference sequence). This CDR3 is 10 amino acids long. J lost 10 bases, V lost 7 bases, and 6 bases had no gene match. The CDR3 here is CALSRGGAFF. The CDR3 coding sequence is TGTGCCTTGAGCAGGGGGGGAGCTTTCTTT.

Many counts were recorded for this clonotype. The J gene is TRBJ1-3, the V gene TRBV27; D is undetermined. V lost 0 bases and J lost 3, with 12 bases in between. Germline CDR1 and CDR2: MNHEY and SMNVEV (reference sequence). The CDR3 covers 16 residues. In DNA, the CDR3 is TGTGCCAGCAGTTTATCAGGGCCCCCATTTGGAAACACCATATATTTT. It encodes CASSLSGPPFGNTIYF.

The chain has TRBV12-3 or TRBV12-4 and TRBJ2-1; no firm D call. CDR3 length equals 13 residues. V shed 4 bases and J shed 7 bases, with 11 bases lying between them. The CDR3, as DNA: TGTGCCAGCAGTTCCGGACGCCTAAATGAGCAGTTCTTC. Its translation is CASSSGRLNEQFF.

In its sample, this clonotype was seen many times. Sequence at one end of the junction differs from germline and may be a read error. V usage is TRBV20-1 and J usage is TRBJ1-1; tentative D call: TRBD1 (5 bases). The CDR3 has 10 amino acids. The germline gives CDR1 DFQATT, CDR2 SNEGSKA (reference sequence). The CDR3 bases are TGCAGTGCTAGTGGGACTATGAGCGCATTT. Protein: CSASGTMSAF.

Many counts were recorded for this clonotype. The chain has TRBV6-2 or TRBV6-3 and TRBJ2-2, with D possibly TRBD2 on 5 matching bases. V shed 7 bases and J shed 4 bases, with 22 bases lying between them. The CDR3 spans 17 residues. Germline V gene sequence: CDR1 MNHEY, CDR2 SVGEGT. The CDR3 loop is CASTSPSRLAVTGELFF. The CDR3 coding sequence is TGTGCCAGCACCTCCCCCAGCCGGCTAGCCGTCACCGGGGAGCTGTTTTTT.

This rearrangement joins TRBV6-2 or TRBV6-3 to TRBJ1-1; possibly TRBD1 for D (6 bases). V lost 6 bases and J lost 0, with 20 bases in between. CDR1 and CDR2 (germline): MNHEY, SVGEGT. This CDR3 is built from 17 residues. CDR3 sequence (DNA): TGTGCCAGCAGGCACAGGGATTGGGCAACCATGAACACTGAAGCTTTCTTT. It specifies CASRHRDWATMNTEAFF.

This clonotype occurred a few times. The chain joins TRBV6-1 to TRBJ2-2; D possibly uses TRBD1 or TRBD2 (6 bases each). Per germline, CDR1 MNHNS and CDR2 SASEGT. The V and J ends lost 8 bases and 3 bases respectively, with 16 bases between them. This CDR3 spans 15 amino acids. As DNA, the CDR3 is TGTGCCAGCCCGCCCCCGGGGGCGGACACCGGGGAGCTGTTTTTT. This sequence encodes CASPPPGADTGELFF.

The rearrangement links TRBV7-2 to TRBJ1-2; 9 nucleotides align to TRBD1. Germline V gene sequence: CDR1 SGHTA, CDR2 FQGNSA. The CDR3 consists of 14 residues. Germline trimming cut 4 bases from V and 5 bases from J; bases unmatched to any gene: 5. This CDR3 reads CASSSRTGEYGYTF. The CDR3, as DNA: TGTGCCAGCAGCTCTAGGACAGGGGAGTATGGCTACACCTTC.

This clonotype was counted only a few times. The CDR3 region is CASSLYRDRHSYGYTF. CDR3 DNA: TGTGCCAGCAGTTTATACCGGGACCGGCACTCCTATGGCTACACCTTC. The genes are TRBV12-3 or TRBV12-4 and TRBJ1-2; a weak D match, TRBD1 (5 bases). V was clipped by 2 bases and J by 4 bases, with 17 bases between them. The CDR3 runs 16 residues.

The chain carries TRBV20-1 and TRBJ1-2; weak D call: TRBD1 (6 bases). The CDR3 contains 15 residues. V lost 6 bases to trimming and J lost 2 bases, with 19 bases between them. Germline loops: CDR1 DFQATT, CDR2 SNEGSKA (reference sequence). CDR3 in amino acids: CSATDTGPGNYGYTF. Written as DNA, the CDR3 is TGCAGTGCCACTGACACAGGGCCAGGCAACTATGGCTACACCTTC.

In this sample, this clonotype turned up many times. This chain connects TRBV5-6 to TRBJ2-7; D is uncertain. Per the germline V gene, CDR1 is SGHDT and CDR2 is YYEEEE. This CDR3 has 11 residues. Trimming cost V 4 bases and J 6 bases, with 8 bases left between them. CDR3 DNA sequence: TGTGCCAGCAGCGAGAATACCGAGCAGTACTTC. This gives the protein CASSENTEQYF.

This clonotype was detected many times. The chain carries TRBV18 and TRBJ2-7, with D perhaps TRBD1 or TRBD2 (5 bases each). V lost 8 bases, J lost 3 bases, and 17 bases lay in between. This CDR3 is built from 14 residues. Germline CDR1 reads KGHSH; CDR2 reads LQKENI. CDR3 in amino acids: CASTYRDGDYEQYF. In DNA, the CDR3 is TGTGCCAGCACGTACCGGGACGGAGACTACGAGCAGTACTTC.

The sample holds many counts of this clonotype. The chain carries TRBV28 and TRBJ1-2, with TRBD1 matching 7 bases. Losses at the gene ends were 6 bases for V and 4 bases for J; bases not matched to a gene: 5. Germline values: CDR1 MDHEN, CDR2 SYDVKM. The CDR3 runs to 13 residues. The CDR3 sequence is CASRHRGTYGYTF. In nucleotides, the CDR3 is TGTGCCAGCAGGCACAGGGGAACCTATGGCTACACCTTC.